Below are 30 T cell receptor beta chains sequenced from a single sample in a study of regulatory T cells in long-lasting Graves disease. Documented time point: persistent/refractory GD, antithyroid drugs over 5 years with positive TRAb. PBMC-derived RNA was used for the TCR library. CDR3 regions were amplified by Arm-PCR using iRepertoire HTBI primers to build TCR beta libraries. A single record per CDR3 protein comes from TCRdb applying MiXCR to the multiplex PCR reads. The table includes some 450,000 distinct CDR3 sequences, 20% to 25% detected once. Sequences were derived from peripheral blood mononuclear cells (PBMCs), sampled when the disease was refractory, from a patient treated with antithyroid drugs. These TCRs come from a female donor with Graves disease.

This rearrangement joins TRBV11-1 to TRBJ2-7, with 8 bases that match TRBD2. Germline CDR1 is SGHAT and CDR2 is FQDESV (reference sequence). The V gene end was trimmed by 0 bases and the J gene end by 0 bases; junction bases not matched to a gene: 1. This CDR3 contains 15 residues. CDR3 in DNA: TGTGCCAGCAGCTTAGCCCTAGCGGGCTCCTACGAGCAGTACTTC. Its protein is CASSLALAGSYEQYF.

The rearrangement uses TRBV5-6 and TRBJ1-2, with D uncertain. The length of the CDR3 is 13 residues. V lost 2 bases and J lost 6, with 11 bases in between. CDR1 is SGHDT and CDR2 is YYEEEE in the germline V gene. The CDR3 region has the DNA TGTGCCAGCAGCTTTCTCTCCTCCCATGGCTACACCTTC. It codes for CASSFLSSHGYTF.

This chain links TRBV29-1 with TRBJ1-4; the match to TRBD1 covers 9 bases. Unmatched junction bases numbered 10, after V lost 5 bases and J lost 3 bases. Germline CDR1 reads SQVTM; CDR2 reads ANQGSEA. CDR3 length equals 16 residues. The chain's CDR3 is CSVRTGQGTANEKLFF. CDR3 bases: TGCAGCGTTCGAACGGGACAGGGAACAGCTAATGAAAAACTGTTTTTT.

The chain combines TRBV15 with TRBJ1-5; D unresolved. The CDR3 extends over 14 amino acids. Between the trimmed V and J ends, which lost 1 base and 11 bases, there was a span of 15 bases. Germline V gene lookup returns CDR1 LNHNV and CDR2 YYDKDF (reference sequence). In DNA, the CDR3 is TGTGCCACCAGCAGAGCGACCGCCCCTATGGCCCAGCATTTT. Protein sequence: CATSRATAPMAQHF.

The chain uses TRBV6-1 and TRBJ1-5; the match to TRBD1 covers 7 bases. V gave up 4 bases and J gave up 6 bases; unmatched junction bases: 6. The CDR3 has 14 residues. The germline CDR1 and CDR2 sequences are MNHNS and SASEGT. CDR3: CASSAQGGTQPQHF. The DNA of the CDR3 is TGTGCCAGCAGTGCCCAGGGGGGAACTCAGCCCCAGCATTTT.

The chain employs TRBV5-1 and TRBJ1-6, with a tentative D call TRBD1 (6 bases). CDR1 and CDR2 (germline): SGHRS, YFSETQ. Trimming shortened V by 1 base and J by 10 bases, and 15 bases separated the two germline ends. CDR3 length equals 15 residues. CDR3 amino acids: CASSLLDSPGSPLHF. Here the CDR3 DNA reads TGCGCCAGCAGCTTGCTGGACAGTCCAGGGTCACCCCTCCACTTT.

The chain is built from TRBV20-1 and TRBJ2-2; maybe TRBD2 (6 bases). Trimming removed 0 bases from V and 2 bases from J, with 13 bases in between. The CDR3 spans 16 residues. Germline V lookup: CDR1 DFQATT, CDR2 SNEGSKA (reference sequence). The CDR3 DNA reads TGCAGTGCTAGAGATGGGCGGCGGGATAACACCGGGGAGCTGTTTTTT. Its protein product is CSARDGRRDNTGELFF.

This clonotype was seen many times. This rearrangement joins TRBV7-9 to TRBJ2-7; D possibly matches TRBD1 or TRBD2 (5 bases each). The germline V and J ends were trimmed by 5 bases and 2 bases, with 13 bases remaining between them. The CDR3 sequence is 14 residues long. Germline V gene lookup returns CDR1 SEHNR and CDR2 FQNEAQ (reference sequence). This CDR3 is CASSLLEGPYEQYF. The CDR3 nucleotides read TGTGCCAGCAGCCTTTTAGAGGGGCCCTACGAGCAGTACTTC.

This clonotype was observed at least ten times. This chain joins TRBV6-1 and TRBJ2-7, with 7 bases aligning to TRBD2. The CDR3 covers 14 residues. CDR1 and CDR2 from the germline V gene are MNHNS and SASEGT. Trimming took 10 bases from V and 6 from J; bases not matched to a gene: 15. The DNA for the CDR3 is TGTGCCACCGGGTTGGCGGGAGTATTGGGCGAGCAGTACTTC. Translated: CATGLAGVLGEQYF.

The V gene is TRBV28, the J gene TRBJ2-1; TRBD1 aligns across 7 bases. The CDR3 extends over 16 amino acids. In germline, CDR1 is MDHEN, CDR2 SYDVKM. V shed 4 bases, J shed 2 bases, and the junction held 8 bases outside the gene matches. The CDR3 spells CASSSMTGNTYNEQFF. For the CDR3, the DNA is TGTGCCAGCAGTTCCATGACAGGGAACACCTACAATGAGCAGTTCTTC. Drawing the rest from reference TRBV28 and TRBJ2-1, the complete variable domain is DVKVTQSSRYLVKRTGEKVFLECVQDMDHENMFWYRQDPGLGLRLIYFSYDVKMKEKGDIPEGYSVSREKKERFSLILESASTNQTSMYLCASSSMTGNTYNEQFFGPGTRLTVL.

V is TRBV2 and J is TRBJ1-6; 9 bases are shared with TRBD1. With 6 bases clipped from V and 7 bases from J, the junction kept 13 bases outside the gene matches. Germline V CDR1 and CDR2: SNHLY, FYNNEI. The CDR3 consists of 17 residues. This CDR3 reads CASRSGTGSSGNSPLHF. CDR3 in DNA: TGTGCCAGCAGATCCGGGACAGGGTCAAGCGGAAATTCACCCCTCCACTTT.

This clonotype was counted many times. The chain combines TRBV6-4 with TRBJ2-7; the D is unclear. The V and J ends lost 7 bases and 2 bases respectively, with 21 bases between them. Germline CDR1 reads MRHNA; CDR2 reads SNTAGT. The CDR3 has 16 amino acids. CDR3 in amino acids: CASTQSRAETTYEQYF. The CDR3 bases are TGTGCCAGCACCCAATCTAGGGCGGAGACGACCTACGAGCAGTACTTC.

This clonotype was detected many times. The chain is built from TRBV28 and TRBJ1-5; TRBD1 agrees at 8 bases. V shed 4 bases, J shed 1 base, and the junction held 6 bases outside the gene matches. CDR1 is MDHEN, CDR2 SYDVKM, per germline. The CDR3 sequence is 16 residues long. The CDR3 is CASSSRNRGSNQPQHF. CDR3 coding DNA: TGTGCCAGCAGTTCACGAAACAGGGGGAGCAATCAGCCCCAGCATTTT. The full variable domain, completed using reference TRBV28 and TRBJ1-5, is DVKVTQSSRYLVKRTGEKVFLECVQDMDHENMFWYRQDPGLGLRLIYFSYDVKMKEKGDIPEGYSVSREKKERFSLILESASTNQTSMYLCASSSRNRGSNQPQHFGDGTRLSIL.

This clonotype was detected many times. This chain uses TRBV2 with TRBJ2-2; possible D gene TRBD2, 6 bases. Germline CDR1 is SNHLY and CDR2 is FYNNEI. Trimming cost V 6 bases and J 2 bases, with 16 bases left between them. The CDR3 extends over 16 amino acids. The CDR3 reads CASSETGLRNTGELFF. Here the CDR3 DNA reads TGTGCCAGCAGCGAAACGGGACTCCGTAACACCGGGGAGCTGTTTTTT.

The chain links TRBV5-1 to TRBJ2-4, with 7 nucleotides matching TRBD2. CDR3 length equals 17 residues. J gave up 0 bases and V 4 bases, and 10 bases lay outside the gene matches. The germline V gene encodes CDR1 SGHRS and CDR2 YFSETQ. CDR3 amino acids: CASSVWGGTLAKNIQYF. The DNA of the CDR3 is TGCGCCAGCAGCGTTTGGGGAGGGACTCTAGCCAAAAACATTCAGTACTTC.

This clonotype was seen only a few times. This chain joins TRBV6-1 and TRBJ2-7, with TRBD2 as a possible D gene (6 bases). Deletions cut 6 bases from V and 2 bases from J, with 14 bases between. The germline gives CDR1 MNHNS, CDR2 SASEGT. The CDR3 length is 14 residues. The CDR3 loop is CASRESSGTYEQYF. CDR3 bases: TGTGCCAGCAGAGAAAGTAGCGGAACCTACGAGCAGTACTTC.

This clonotype was recorded many times. The chain links TRBV6-1 to TRBJ1-1; D not certain. The V gene's germline CDR1 is MNHNS and CDR2 SASEGT. The CDR3 is 12 amino acids. V was trimmed by 6 bases and J by 1 base, leaving 6 bases between them. CDR3 region: CASSRTNTEAFF. The CDR3 nucleotides are TGTGCCAGCAGCCGTACGAACACTGAAGCTTTCTTT.

This clonotype showed up many times. J is TRBJ2-7 and V is TRBV5-1; 8 bases agree with TRBD1. The CDR3 spans 15 residues. Germline values: CDR1 SGHRS, CDR2 YFSETQ. V shed 4 bases, J shed 0 bases, and the junction held 6 bases outside the gene matches. Here the CDR3 reads CASSRDRGNSYEQYF. The DNA for the CDR3 is TGCGCCAGCAGCCGCGACAGGGGTAACTCCTACGAGCAGTACTTC.

This clonotype was detected ten times or more. The rearrangement joins TRBV2 to TRBJ1-5; 10 nucleotides agree with TRBD1. The germline V gene has CDR1 SNHLY and CDR2 FYNNEI. Trimming at V came to 5 bases and at J to 0 bases, leaving 7 bases not matched to a gene. The CDR3 extends over 17 amino acids. The CDR3 spells CASSPETGGISNQPQHF. The CDR3 bases are TGTGCCAGCAGTCCTGAGACAGGGGGCATTAGCAATCAGCCCCAGCATTTT.

The gene calls are TRBV3-1 and TRBJ1-3; tentative D call: TRBD1 (6 bases). The CDR3 has 16 residues. Germline assignment: CDR1 LGHDT and CDR2 YNNKEL (reference sequence). Trimming took 4 bases from V and 0 from J, leaving 13 bases between them. CDR3 protein: CASSRGGTVSGNTIYF. As DNA, the CDR3 is TGTGCCAGCAGCCGAGGGGGTACTGTCTCTGGAAACACCATATATTTT.

This clonotype was detected a few times. The genes are TRBV6-1 and TRBJ1-2; 7 nucleotides agree with TRBD1. There are 15 residues in the CDR3. The trim removed 6 bases at V and 6 bases at J, leaving 13 bases unmatched. CDR1 and CDR2 from the germline V gene are MNHNS and SASEGT. CDR3 nucleotide sequence: TGTGCCAGCAGCGACAACCGGGACAGTCTAAATGGCTACACCTTC. It yields the protein CASSDNRDSLNGYTF.

The J gene is TRBJ2-7, the V gene TRBV11-2; possibly TRBD2 for D (6 bases). Germline V CDR1 and CDR2: SGHAT, FQNNGV. This CDR3 comprises 14 residues. V was pared by 0 bases and J by 6 bases, with 12 bases between. The CDR3 DNA reads as TGTGCCAGCAGCTTAGATGGGGCTAGCGTCGAGCAGTACTTC. This encodes CASSLDGASVEQYF.

This clonotype was recorded at least ten times. The gene calls are TRBV2 and TRBJ1-5; 12 nucleotides align to TRBD1. After removal of 5 bases from V and 6 bases from J, the junction contained 5 bases not matched to a gene. This CDR3 has 15 amino acids. Germline CDR1 and CDR2: SNHLY and FYNNEI. The CDR3 loop is CASSTGTGGGQPQHF. The CDR3, as DNA: TGTGCCAGCAGTACCGGGACAGGGGGCGGTCAGCCCCAGCATTTT.

This clonotype turned up a few times. The chain joins TRBV28 to TRBJ1-1; D might be TRBD1 (6 bases). The length of the CDR3 is 13 residues. Trimming cost V 3 bases and J 10 bases, with 15 bases left between them. Germline CDR1 MDHEN, CDR2 SYDVKM. The CDR3 nucleotides read TGTGCCAGCAGTTTCGCAGGGGCGGCTGGAGCTTTCTTT. Translated: CASSFAGAAGAFF.

This sequence joins TRBV30 and TRBJ2-5; D gene unclear. The CDR3 runs to 14 residues. Trimming removed 0 bases at V and 2 bases at J, with 10 bases between. Germline V gene sequence: CDR1 GTSNPN, CDR2 SVGIG (reference sequence). The CDR3 loop is CAWSVAAKQETQYF. The CDR3 nucleotides read TGTGCCTGGAGTGTAGCCGCAAAACAAGAGACCCAGTACTTC. Complete variable domain (other parts from reference TRBV30 and TRBJ2-5): SQTIHQWPATLVQPVGSPLSLECTVEGTSNPNLYWYRQAAGRGLQLLFYSVGIGQISSEVPQNLSASRPQDRQFILSSKKLLLSDSGFYLCAWSVAAKQETQYFGPGTRLLVL.

This clonotype was counted ten times or more. The V and J genes are TRBV11-2 and TRBJ2-5; D gene uncertain. The CDR3 loop spans 13 amino acids. Trimming stripped 3 bases from V and 2 bases from J, with 7 bases between. The germline CDR1 and CDR2 sequences are SGHAT and FQNNGV. The CDR3 sequence is CASSFGQQETQYF. The CDR3 nucleotides are TGTGCCAGCAGCTTCGGGCAGCAAGAGACCCAGTACTTC.

This chain links TRBV7-2 with TRBJ2-7; TRBD2 matches 11 bases. The germline V gene encodes CDR1 SGHTA and CDR2 FQGNSA. The CDR3 sequence is 15 residues long. Trimming at V came to 3 bases and at J to 6 bases, leaving 7 bases not matched to a gene. CDR3 protein: CASSFSSGRYSEQYF. In DNA form, the CDR3 reads TGTGCCAGCAGCTTCTCTAGCGGGAGGTACTCCGAGCAGTACTTC. The variable domain in full, with the rest retrieved from reference TRBV7-2 and TRBJ2-7, is GAGVSQSPSNKVTEKGKDVELRCDPISGHTALYWYRQSLGQGLEFLIYFQGNSAPDKSGLPSDRFSAERTGGSVSTLTIQRTQQEDSAVYLCASSFSSGRYSEQYFGPGTRLTVT.

This clonotype was detected ten times or more. This chain links TRBV7-2 with TRBJ2-6; unclear D gene. The CDR3 is made up of 15 amino acids. Germline CDR1 SGHTA, CDR2 FQGNSA. Trimming pared 4 bases from V and 3 bases from J, leaving 10 bases between. The CDR3 sequence is CASSSTRGGANVLTF. DNA of the CDR3: TGTGCCAGCAGCTCCACGAGAGGTGGGGCCAACGTCCTGACTTTC.

This clonotype was recorded a few times. V gene TRBV20-1 combines with J gene TRBJ2-7; tentative D call: TRBD1 (5 bases). This CDR3 spans 14 amino acids. Deletions cut 0 bases from V and 3 bases from J, with 12 bases between. Germline lookup yields CDR1 DFQATT and CDR2 SNEGSKA (reference sequence). CDR3 in DNA: TGCAGTGCTAGAGATCTATACAGGAGCTACGAGCAGTACTTC. It is translated as CSARDLYRSYEQYF.

This clonotype was detected only a few times. J is TRBJ1-4 and V is TRBV30; a possible D gene is TRBD1 (6 bases). Trimming removed 2 bases at V and 4 bases at J, with 14 bases between. The CDR3 loop spans 15 amino acids. Germline loops: CDR1 GTSNPN, CDR2 SVGIG (reference sequence). The CDR3: CAWSLTGRLNEKLFF. For the CDR3, the DNA is TGTGCCTGGAGTCTGACAGGACGTCTTAATGAAAAACTGTTTTTT.